By frequency in the sample, the clone carrying this T cell receptor beta chain is medium-sized (0.01 to 0.1%). This entry comes from a study of OX40 agonist ivuxolimab in advanced cancers. Overall study context: Ivuxolimab is a fully human IgG2 antibody that activates OX40 (CD134). At doses from 0.01 to 10 mg/kg, patients were given intravenous ivuxolimab every 2 weeks.

Patients were excluded for autoimmune disease history or systemic immunosuppression. CDR3 length: 15 residues. The ends lost 1 base at V and 4 bases at J; junction bases unmatched: 1. The V gene's germline CDR1 is LGHNA and CDR2 YNFKEQ. Measured with immunoSEQ multiplex PCR; TCRdb has only the in-frame clones, and not every one. The sample has under 20,000 clones; roughly 72% are singletons. The chain combines TRBV4-2 with TRBJ2-3; TRBD2 agrees at 11 bases. The origin of this receptor is an adult with an advanced solid tumor such as melanoma, head and neck, liver or kidney cancer. The sample was CD4+ or CD8+ T cells sorted from blood, taken in a trial of the OX40 agonist ivuxolimab. The CDR3 nucleotides read TGTGCCAGCAGCCAAGGTAGCGGGGGGGCAGATACGCAGTATTTT. Amino acids: CASSQGSGGADTQYF.